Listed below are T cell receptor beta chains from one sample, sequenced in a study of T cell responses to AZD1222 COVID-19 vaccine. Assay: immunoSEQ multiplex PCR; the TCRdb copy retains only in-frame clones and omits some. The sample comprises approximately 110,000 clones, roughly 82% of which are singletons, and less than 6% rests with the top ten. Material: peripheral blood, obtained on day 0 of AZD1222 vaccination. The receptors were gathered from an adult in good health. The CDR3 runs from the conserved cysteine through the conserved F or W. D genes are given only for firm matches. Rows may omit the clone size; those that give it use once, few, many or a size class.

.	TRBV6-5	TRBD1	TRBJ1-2	TGTGCCAGCAGTTACGGAGCAGGGGGAGGCTACACCTTC	CASSYGAGGGYTF
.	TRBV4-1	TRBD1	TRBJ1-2	TGCGCCAGCAGCCAGTCCGGGACAGGAAACTATGGCTACACCTTC	CASSQSGTGNYGYTF
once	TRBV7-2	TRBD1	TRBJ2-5	TGTGCCAGCAGCTCAACAGGGGGTCACGCGGAGACCCAGTACTTC	CASSSTGGHAETQYF
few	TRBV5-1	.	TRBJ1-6	TGCGCCAGCAGCTTGGTATCGGCAGGGAATTCACCCCTCCACTTT	CASSLVSAGNSPLHF
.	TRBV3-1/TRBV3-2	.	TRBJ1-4	TGTGCCAGCAGGGACAGTTATAATGAAAAACTGTTTTTT	CASRDSYNEKLFF
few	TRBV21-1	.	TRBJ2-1	TGTGCCAGCAGCAAAAGGGTCAGCTCCTACAATGAGCAGTTCTTC	CASSKRVSSYNEQFF
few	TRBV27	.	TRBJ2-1	TGTGCCAGCAGTTTAGGCAGACACAATGAGCAGTTCTTC	CASSLGRHNEQFF
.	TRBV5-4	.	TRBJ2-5	TGTGCCAGCAGCGGTAGTCCCGGGACTCAAGAGACCCAGTACTTC	CASSGSPGTQETQYF
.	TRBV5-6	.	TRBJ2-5	TGTGCCAGCAGCTTGGTGGGGGCCGGGGAGACCCAGTACTTC	CASSLVGAGETQYF
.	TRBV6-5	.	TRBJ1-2	TGTGCCAGCAGTTACAAGGGAGAGCGTGGCTACACCTTC	CASSYKGERGYTF
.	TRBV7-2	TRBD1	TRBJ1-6	TGTGCCAGCAGCATAAGACAGGGTACTTCACCCCTCCACTTT	CASSIRQGTSPLHF
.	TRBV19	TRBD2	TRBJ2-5	TGTGCCAGTAGTATCGGATCGGGGGGGCCCCAAGAGACCCAGTACTTC	CASSIGSGGPQETQYF
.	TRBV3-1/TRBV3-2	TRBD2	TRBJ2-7	TGTGCCAGCAGCCAAGATAACGGGGGGGGTTCCTACGAGCAGTACTTC	CASSQDNGGGSYEQYF
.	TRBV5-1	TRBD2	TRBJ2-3	TGCGCCAGCAGACAGACCGGGGGGGCACTGAGGTTGGATACGCAGTATTTT	CASRQTGGALRLDTQYF
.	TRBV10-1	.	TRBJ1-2	TGCGCCAGCAGCCCCGACAGGTTAACATATGGCTACACCTTC	CASSPDRLTYGYTF
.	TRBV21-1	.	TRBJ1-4	TGTGCCAGCAGCAAAAACATGTTTTTT	CASSKNMFF
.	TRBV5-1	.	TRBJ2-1	TGCGCCAGCAGCGTCCAGGCCTCGTACAATGAGCAGTTCTTC	CASSVQASYNEQFF
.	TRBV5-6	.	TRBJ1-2	TGTGCCAGCAGCTTGGGCCTGATAGGCTACACCTTC	CASSLGLIGYTF
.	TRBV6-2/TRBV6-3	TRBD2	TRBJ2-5	TGTGCCAGCAGTTCGGGGGGGGTAGTGGAGACCCAGTACTTC	CASSSGGVVETQYF
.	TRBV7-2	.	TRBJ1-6	TGTGCCAGCAGCTTAGGCGCCCAAAGGGGTTCACCCCTCCACTTT	CASSLGAQRGSPLHF
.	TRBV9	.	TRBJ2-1	TGTGCCAGCAGCGTAGATGATGAGCAGTTCTTC	CASSVDDEQFF
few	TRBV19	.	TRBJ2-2	TGTGCCAGTAGTATTGTTCCGATGGCCGGGGAGCTGTTTTTT	CASSIVPMAGELFF
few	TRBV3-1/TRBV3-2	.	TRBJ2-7	TGTGCCAGCAGCCAAGAGGTTGGTGGGTTAGGGGGGTACGAGCAGTACTTC	CASSQEVGGLGGYEQYF
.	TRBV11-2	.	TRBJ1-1	TGTGCCAGCAGCTTACAGCCGAACACTGAAGCTTTCTTT	CASSLQPNTEAFF
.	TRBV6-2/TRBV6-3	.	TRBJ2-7	TGTGCCAGCAGTTACTCCCACGAGCAGTACTTC	CASSYSHEQYF
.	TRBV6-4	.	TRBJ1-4	TGTGCCAGCAGTCGGACCGGGGGTGAAAAACTGTTTTTT	CASSRTGGEKLFF
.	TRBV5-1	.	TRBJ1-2	TGCGCCAGCAGCTTGGAATCCTATGGCTACACCTTC	CASSLESYGYTF
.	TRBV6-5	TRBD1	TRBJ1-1	TGTGCCAGCGTGAGGGGGCTGGAGAACACTGAAGCTTTCTTT	CASVRGLENTEAFF
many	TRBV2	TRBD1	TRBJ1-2	TGTGCCAGCACGGGACAGAACTATGGCTACACCTTC	CASTGQNYGYTF